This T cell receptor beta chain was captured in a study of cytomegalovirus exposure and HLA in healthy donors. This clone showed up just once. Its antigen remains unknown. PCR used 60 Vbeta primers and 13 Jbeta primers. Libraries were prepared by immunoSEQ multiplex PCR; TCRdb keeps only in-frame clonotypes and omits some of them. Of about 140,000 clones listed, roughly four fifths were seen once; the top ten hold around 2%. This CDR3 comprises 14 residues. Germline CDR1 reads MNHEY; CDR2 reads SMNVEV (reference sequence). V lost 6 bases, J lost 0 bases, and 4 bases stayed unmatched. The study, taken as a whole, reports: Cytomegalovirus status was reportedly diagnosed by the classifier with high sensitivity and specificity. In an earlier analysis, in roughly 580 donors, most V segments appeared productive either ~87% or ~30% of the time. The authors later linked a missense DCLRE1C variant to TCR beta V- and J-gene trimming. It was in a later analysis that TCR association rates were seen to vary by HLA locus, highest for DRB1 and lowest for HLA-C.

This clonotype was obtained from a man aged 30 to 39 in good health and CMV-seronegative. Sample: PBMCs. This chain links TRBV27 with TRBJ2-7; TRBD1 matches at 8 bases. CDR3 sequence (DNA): TGTGCCAGCAGCTGGGGGACAGGCTCCTACGAGCAGTACTTC. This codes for CASSWGTGSYEQYF.